The sequence of this TCR beta chain was determined in a study of T-cell memory formation after mild COVID-19. Study-wide results and caveats: Clones that contracted from day 15 to 85 had balanced CD4/CD8; later expanders were CD4+ biased. Contracting CD8+ clones were enriched in EMRA, CD4+ mainly in CM and EM. Some clones that responded were present in memory (sampled pre-infection), which suggests cross-reactive memory joined.

Constant-segment-primed 5'RACE gave TCR alpha and TCR beta cDNA libraries with sample barcodes and UMIs. One entry per CDR3 protein, called by TCRdb with MiXCR from the 5' RACE reads. The sample contains 300,000 to 350,000 distinct CDR3 sequences, approximately 19% of which appear only once. There are a few counts of this clonotype. Its antigen is still unknown. This CDR3 spans 11 amino acids. The V gene lost 8 bases and the J gene lost 4 bases, with 8 bases spanning the gap. The germline gives CDR1 SNHLY, CDR2 FYNNEI. The sequence derives from a man aged 18 to 29 who had mild COVID-19 (a few samples of this study predate the infection). Cell type and time point are not known. The sequenced material came from PBMCs or a T cell subset sorted from them (not recorded which). This chain connects TRBV2 to TRBJ1-2; D gene unclear. CDR3 sequence reads: CASGRSYGYTF. For the CDR3, the DNA is TGTGCCAGCGGGAGGAGCTATGGCTACACCTTC.